These 17 T cell receptor beta chains were sequenced from one sample in a study of T cells in localized non-small cell lung cancer. Assay: immunoSEQ multiplex PCR; the TCRdb copy retains only in-frame clones and omits some. The table lists fewer than 95,000 clones, just over 90% of them singletons. The sample here was PBMCs, taken before any cancer treatment. Source of these receptors: a woman aged 40-70 years with stage II squamous cell lung carcinoma.

V usage is TRBV27 and J usage is TRBJ1-4; possibly TRBD1 for D (5 bases). Germline CDR1 is MNHEY and CDR2 is SMNVEV (reference sequence). The ends were cut back, 5 bases at V and 5 bases at J, with 12 bases in the middle. The CDR3 is made up of 14 amino acids. Written as DNA, the CDR3 is TGTGCCAGCAGTGGGGGACCTTCAAATGAAAAACTGTTTTTT. Protein sequence: CASSGGPSNEKLFF.

The V and J genes are TRBV5-1 and TRBJ1-2; TRBD1 matches at 10 bases. The CDR3 consists of 16 residues. In germline, CDR1 is SGHRS, CDR2 YFSETQ. J was trimmed by 2 bases and V by 0 bases; bases with no gene match: 4. The CDR3 DNA sequence: TGCGCCAGCAGCTTGGCCTTGGGACAGGGGAACTATGGCTACACCTTC. Its translation: CASSLALGQGNYGYTF.

The chain uses TRBV28 and TRBJ1-5, with D perhaps TRBD1 (6 bases). Germline V gene data show CDR1 as MDHEN and CDR2 as SYDVKM. This CDR3 is built from 12 residues. The V end lost 5 bases, the J end lost 9 bases, and 11 bases lay between the germline ends. The CDR3 coding sequence is TGTGCCAGCAGTAGGGGGTCGGGGCCCCAGCATTTT. Translating it yields CASSRGSGPQHF.

V is TRBV28 and J is TRBJ1-2, with a tentative D call TRBD1 (5 bases). The CDR3 consists of 13 residues. Germline V gene data show CDR1 as MDHEN and CDR2 as SYDVKM. V was cut by 7 bases and J by 0 bases, with 9 bases left in between. The CDR3 DNA reads TGTGCCAGCACCCAGGGATCTAACTATGGCTACACCTTC. It is translated as CASTQGSNYGYTF.

This chain links TRBV27 with TRBJ1-1; 7 bases fit TRBD1. The germline V gene has CDR1 MNHEY and CDR2 SMNVEV (reference sequence). V gave up 6 bases and J gave up 6 bases; unmatched junction bases: 10. The CDR3 is 14 residues long. Here the CDR3 reads CASSNRGIVAEAFF. The CDR3, as DNA: TGTGCCAGCAGCAACAGGGGAATTGTCGCTGAAGCTTTCTTT.

The V call is TRBV5-4, the J call TRBJ2-5; TRBD2 matches 11 bases. After removal of 2 bases from V and 4 bases from J, the junction contained 7 bases not matched to a gene. This CDR3 is built from 16 residues. Germline V gene sequence: CDR1 SGHNT, CDR2 YYREEE (reference sequence). The chain's CDR3 is CASSFLAGGRGETQYF. As DNA, the CDR3 is TGTGCCAGCAGCTTTCTAGCGGGGGGTAGAGGAGAGACCCAGTACTTC. The full variable domain, completed using reference TRBV5-4 and TRBJ2-5, is ETGVTQSPTHLIKTRGQQVTLRCSSQSGHNTVSWYQQALGQGPQFIFQYYREEENGRGNFPPRFSGLQFPNYSSELNVNALELDDSALYLCASSFLAGGRGETQYFGPGTRLLVL.

V is TRBV6-4 and J is TRBJ2-1, with 8 bases fitting TRBD2. Germline V gene data show CDR1 as MRHNA and CDR2 as SNTAGT. The CDR3 runs to 14 residues. After removal of 8 bases from V and 5 bases from J, the junction contained 8 bases not matched to a gene. CDR3 amino acids: CASRPGGSHNEQFF. CDR3 sequence (DNA): TGTGCCAGCCGTCCGGGAGGGAGCCACAATGAGCAGTTCTTC.

The chain uses TRBV11-3 and TRBJ2-3, with D perhaps matching TRBD1 (5 bases). CDR3 size: 15 residues. Trimming left V 5 bases short and J 3 bases short, with 15 bases between. Germline assignment: CDR1 SGHNT and CDR2 YENEEA. The DNA of the CDR3 is TGTGCCAGCAGCCTAGGGGCCACGGAGACAGATACGCAGTATTTT. Its protein is CASSLGATETDTQYF.

The genes are TRBV27 and TRBJ2-2; unclear D gene. Germline V gene sequence: CDR1 MNHEY, CDR2 SMNVEV (reference sequence). V lost 2 bases, J lost 6 bases, and 7 bases lay in between. This CDR3 contains 13 residues. Here the CDR3 DNA reads TGTGCCAGCAGTTTAAGTTGGGCCGGGGAGCTGTTTTTT. This translates into CASSLSWAGELFF.

The genes are TRBV10-3 and TRBJ2-2, with D perhaps given as TRBD1 or TRBD2 (6 bases each). The CDR3 runs to 14 residues. Trimming took off 7 bases at V and 3 bases at J, with 12 bases between the two ends. Germline CDR1 reads ENHRY; CDR2 reads SYGVKD. CDR3 loop: CAIKRRGDTGELFF. CDR3 nucleotides: TGTGCCATCAAGAGAAGGGGGGACACCGGGGAGCTGTTTTTT.

The J gene is TRBJ1-2, the V gene TRBV15, with 8 bases matching TRBD1. Germline CDR1 is LNHNV and CDR2 is YYDKDF (reference sequence). The CDR3 extends over 16 amino acids. Trimming cost V 5 bases and J 12 bases; bases outside gene matches: 20. DNA of the CDR3: TGTGCCACCAGCTCCCGGATGGACAGGGCATCCCCTCGGAACACCTTC. The encoded protein is CATSSRMDRASPRNTF.

The chain carries TRBV2 and TRBJ1-2; D gene uncertain. Germline CDR1 and CDR2: SNHLY and FYNNEI. V lost 7 bases and J 2 bases, leaving 14 bases between the germline ends. This CDR3 has 14 amino acids. The CDR3 nucleotides read TGTGCCAGCATCGAGTTTTGGGGAAACTATGGCTACACCTTC. Its protein product is CASIEFWGNYGYTF.

In this sample, this clone is medium-sized. The chain recombines TRBV6-5 with TRBJ1-4; a weak D match, TRBD1 (6 bases). V was trimmed by 5 bases and J by 7 bases, leaving 14 bases between them. This CDR3 region has 14 residues. CDR1 and CDR2 (germline): MNHEY, SVGAGI. The CDR3 region has the DNA TGTGCCAGCAGTCAGACCCAGGGGATTGAAAAACTGTTTTTT. This codes for CASSQTQGIEKLFF.

The V gene is TRBV15, the J gene TRBJ2-5, with TRBD2 matching 8 bases. Germline values: CDR1 LNHNV, CDR2 YYDKDF (reference sequence). Unmatched junction bases numbered 6, after V lost 5 bases and J lost 4 bases. This CDR3 has 14 amino acids. The CDR3 is CATSPLLAGETQYF. CDR3 DNA: TGTGCCACCAGCCCCCTTCTAGCGGGAGAGACCCAGTACTTC.

The chain carries TRBV28 and TRBJ1-2; no firm D call. V was trimmed by 7 bases and J by 7 bases, leaving 16 bases between them. Germline CDR1 MDHEN, CDR2 SYDVKM. This CDR3 region has 13 residues. The CDR3 coding sequence is TGTGCCAGCATGTCCCCAGACAATTTTGGCTACACCTTC. Amino acids: CASMSPDNFGYTF.

The J gene is TRBJ2-3, the V gene TRBV11-2; D gene unclear. This CDR3 spans 15 amino acids. Trimming pared 3 bases from V and 0 bases from J, leaving 10 bases between. Germline V gene data show CDR1 as SGHAT and CDR2 as FQNNGV. The CDR3 protein is CASSFVAVSTDTQYF. The CDR3 DNA is TGTGCCAGCAGCTTTGTAGCAGTAAGCACAGATACGCAGTATTTT.

The genes are TRBV19 and TRBJ1-1; TRBD1 is a possible D gene (5 bases). CDR1 LNHDA and CDR2 SQIVND come from the germline V gene (reference sequence). This CDR3 comprises 16 residues. Between the trimmed V and J ends, which lost 3 bases and 4 bases, there was a span of 18 bases. The CDR3 loop reads CASSMGRTRRSTEAFF. The CDR3 region has the DNA TGTGCCAGTAGTATGGGGAGGACACGGAGGAGCACTGAAGCTTTCTTT.